This record concerns one TCR beta chain sequence. Sequencing was performed with immunoSEQ multiplex PCR; in TCRdb, only in-frame clones are kept and a portion is missing. The sample includes approximately 74,000 clones, over 65% of them seen just once. The CDR3 consists of 16 residues. Looked up from germline, CDR1 is LNHDA and CDR2 is SQIVND (reference sequence). The V gene lost 5 bases and the J gene lost 9 bases, with 26 bases spanning the gap. This entry belongs to a study of T cell responses to AZD1222 COVID-19 vaccine. The TCR was taken from an adult who received the AZD1222 COVID-19 vaccine. This material consisted of peripheral blood, taken 28 days after the second AZD1222 dose. V usage is TRBV19 and J usage is TRBJ2-7; TRBD2 might be the D (6 bases). The CDR3 region is CASSRIGGTGQAGQYF. CDR3 DNA sequence: TGTGCCAGTAGTCGTATTGGCGGGACTGGTCAAGCCGGGCAGTACTTC.